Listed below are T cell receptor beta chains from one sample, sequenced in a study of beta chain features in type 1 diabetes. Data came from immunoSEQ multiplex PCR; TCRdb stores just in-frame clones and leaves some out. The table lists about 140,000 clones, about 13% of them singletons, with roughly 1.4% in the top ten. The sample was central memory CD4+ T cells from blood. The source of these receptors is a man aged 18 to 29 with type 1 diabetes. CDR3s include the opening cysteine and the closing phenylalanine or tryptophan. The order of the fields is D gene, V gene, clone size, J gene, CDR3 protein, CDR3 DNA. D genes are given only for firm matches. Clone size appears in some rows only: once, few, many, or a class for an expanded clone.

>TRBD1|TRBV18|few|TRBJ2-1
CASSPGTGAGHEQFF
TGTGCCAGCTCACCAGGGACAGGGGCCGGTCATGAGCAGTTCTTC
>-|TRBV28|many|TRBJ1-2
CASSWKGYGYTF
TGTGCCAGCAGTTGGAAGGGCTATGGCTACACCTTC
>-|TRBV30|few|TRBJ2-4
CAWSVGGNIQYF
TGTGCCTGGAGTGTTGGCGGGAACATTCAGTACTTC
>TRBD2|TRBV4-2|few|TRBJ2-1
CASSPKGLEDEQFF
TGTGCCAGCAGCCCCAAGGGACTAGAAGATGAGCAGTTCTTC
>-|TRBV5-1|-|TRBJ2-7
CASKGHYEQYF
TGCGCCAGCAAGGGCCACTACGAGCAGTACTTC
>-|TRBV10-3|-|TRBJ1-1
CAISTRMNTEAFF
TGTGCCATCAGTACGAGGATGAACACTGAAGCTTTCTTT
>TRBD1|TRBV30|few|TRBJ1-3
CAWETGSGNTIYF
TGTGCCTGGGAGACAGGGTCTGGAAACACCATATATTTT
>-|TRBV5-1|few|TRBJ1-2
CASSPDEYGYTF
TGCGCCAGCAGCCCGGATGAATATGGCTACACCTTC
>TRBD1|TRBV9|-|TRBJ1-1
CASSPGTVHEAFF
TGTGCCAGCAGCCCAGGGACAGTCCATGAAGCTTTCTTT
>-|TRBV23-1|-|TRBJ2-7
CASSQSVIPPSRGRAYEQYF
TGCGCCAGCAGTCAATCGGTTATCCCCCCCTCCAGGGGAAGGGCCTACGAGCAGTACTTC
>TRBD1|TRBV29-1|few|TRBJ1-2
CSVDPGQGARGYTF
TGCAGCGTTGACCCTGGTCAGGGGGCTCGTGGCTACACCTTC
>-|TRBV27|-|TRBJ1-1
CASSPIPGHPYPEAFF
TGTGCCAGCAGTCCCATTCCGGGACACCCTTACCCTGAAGCTTTCTTT
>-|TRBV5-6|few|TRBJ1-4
CASSLGGFNEKLFF
TGTGCCAGCAGCTTGGGGGGGTTTAATGAAAAACTGTTTTTT
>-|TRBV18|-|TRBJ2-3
CASSPPHLQGPDTQYF
TGTGCCAGCTCACCACCCCATCTCCAGGGCCCAGATACGCAGTATTTT
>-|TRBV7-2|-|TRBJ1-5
CASSQSTGTIQPQHF
TGTGCCAGCAGCCAATCCACAGGGACCATTCAGCCCCAGCATTTT
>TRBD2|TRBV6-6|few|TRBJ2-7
CASKSGGWFYEQYF
TGTGCCAGCAAATCGGGAGGGTGGTTTTACGAGCAGTACTTC
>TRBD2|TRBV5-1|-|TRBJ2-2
CASSPGLAGLGELFF
TGCGCCAGCAGCCCGGGACTAGCGGGCTTAGGGGAGCTGTTTTTT
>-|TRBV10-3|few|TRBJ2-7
CAITGGDEQYF
TGTGCCATCACTGGCGGGGACGAGCAGTACTTC
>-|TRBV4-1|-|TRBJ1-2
CASSQGRGTQNYGYTF
TGCGCCAGCAGCCAAGGGCGCGGGACCCAAAACTATGGCTACACCTTC
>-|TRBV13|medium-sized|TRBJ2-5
CASSHWADTRETQYF
TGTGCCAGCAGCCATTGGGCGGACACGAGGGAGACCCAGTACTTC
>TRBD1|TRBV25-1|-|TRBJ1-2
CASSRTGREYGYTF
TGTGCCAGCAGTCGGACAGGGAGAGAGTATGGCTACACCTTC
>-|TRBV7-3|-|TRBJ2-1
CASSPGGGSYNEQFF
TGTGCCAGCAGCCCCGGAGGGGGCTCCTACAATGAGCAGTTCTTC
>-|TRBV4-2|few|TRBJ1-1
CASSQEVRGTEAFF
TGTGCCAGCAGCCAAGAGGTGAGGGGCACTGAAGCTTTCTTT
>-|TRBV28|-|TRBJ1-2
CASSSGAKSGGYGYTF
TGTGCCAGCAGTTCGGGGGCCAAGAGCGGAGGGTATGGCTACACCTTC
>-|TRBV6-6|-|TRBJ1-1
CASSHGSEAFF
TGTGCCAGCAGTCACGGCAGTGAAGCTTTCTTT
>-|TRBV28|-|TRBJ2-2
CASSLSGPIGELFF
TGTGCCAGCAGTTTATCCGGGCCCATCGGGGAGCTGTTTTTT
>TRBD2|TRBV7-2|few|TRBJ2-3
CASSLALAGKTDTQYF
TGTGCCAGCAGCTTAGCATTAGCGGGGAAGACAGATACGCAGTATTTT
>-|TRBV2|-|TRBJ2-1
CASRGSLATEQFF
TGTGCCAGCAGAGGTAGCCTGGCTACTGAGCAGTTCTTC
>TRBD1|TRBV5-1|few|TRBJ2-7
CASSLGTGDRYEQYF
TGCGCCAGCAGCCTCGGGACAGGGGACCGCTACGAGCAGTACTTC
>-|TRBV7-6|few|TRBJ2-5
CASSLGAEETQYF
TGTGCCAGCAGCCTAGGGGCCGAAGAGACCCAGTACTTC
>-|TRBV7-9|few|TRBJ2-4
CASSLGQGGENIQYF
TGTGCCAGCAGCTTAGGCCAGGGAGGCGAAAACATTCAGTACTTC
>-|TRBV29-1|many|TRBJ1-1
CSVVGSHMNTEAFF
TGCAGCGTTGTGGGCAGCCACATGAACACTGAAGCTTTCTTT
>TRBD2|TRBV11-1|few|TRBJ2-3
CASSHRTSGGDTQYF
TGTGCCAGCAGCCACCGGACTAGCGGGGGAGATACGCAGTATTTT
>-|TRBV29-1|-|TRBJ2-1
CSVGVVSNEQFF
TGCAGCGTGGGTGTGGTGTCCAATGAGCAGTTCTTC
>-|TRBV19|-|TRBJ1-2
CASSIGPDYGYTF
TGTGCCAGTAGTATTGGACCGGACTATGGCTACACCTTC
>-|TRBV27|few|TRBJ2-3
CASSPRPLDTQYF
TGTGCCAGCAGTCCTAGGCCTCTAGATACGCAGTATTTT
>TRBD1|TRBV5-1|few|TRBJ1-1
CASSPRPQDRGRAFF
TGCGCCAGCAGCCCCCGCCCTCAAGACAGGGGGAGAGCTTTCTTT
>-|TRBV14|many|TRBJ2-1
CASSQGQRGQFF
TGTGCCAGCAGCCAAGGACAGCGAGGGCAGTTCTTC
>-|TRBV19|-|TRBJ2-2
CASSIGSQVPGELFF
TGTGCCAGTAGTATTGGTTCGCAGGTGCCCGGGGAGCTGTTTTTT